These 13 T cell receptor beta chains were all obtained from the same sample, sequenced in a study of T cell responses to AZD1222 COVID-19 vaccine. Some clones are missing from TCRdb's copy, which holds only in-frame ones; the method was immunoSEQ multiplex PCR. The profile shows roughly 140,000 clones, about 93% of them singletons. This sample comprised peripheral blood, obtained on day 0 of AZD1222 vaccination. These receptors came from an adult in good health.

This clone was counted only a few times. This chain connects TRBV12-3 or TRBV12-4 to TRBJ2-7; the D is unclear. The germline V and J ends were trimmed by 3 bases and 3 bases, with 6 bases remaining between them. CDR3 length equals 12 residues. The DNA of the CDR3 is TGTGCCAGCAGTTTTCATTACTACGAGCAGTACTTC. It specifies CASSFHYYEQYF.

In nucleotides, the CDR3 is TGTGCCAGCAGTGTCGGCAGGGGTGAGACCCAGTACTTC. Its translation: CASSVGRGETQYF. The chain uses TRBV2 and TRBJ2-5; TRBD1 might be the D (6 bases). In germline, CDR1 is SNHLY, CDR2 FYNNEI. CDR3 length equals 13 residues. V dropped 4 bases and J dropped 5 bases, with 11 bases sitting between them.

CDR3 residues: CASSTVVYGYTF. The CDR3 nucleotides read TGTGCCAGCAGTACGGTCGTCTATGGCTACACCTTC. This chain links TRBV2 with TRBJ1-2; no definite D call. Trimming left V 5 bases short and J 4 bases short, with 8 bases between. Germline loops: CDR1 SNHLY, CDR2 FYNNEI. This CDR3 is built from 12 residues.

Regarding this clone: An end of the junction differs from the germline gene, which may be a read error. The chain uses TRBV6-1 and TRBJ1-2; 8 bases match TRBD1. The CDR3 has 12 residues. The germline CDR1 and CDR2 sequences are MNHNS and SASEGT. The CDR3 DNA reads TGTGCCAGCAGTGATACCGGGACAGGCGTGATATTC. The encoded protein is CASSDTGTGVIF.

The table lists this clone with a count of one. The chain links TRBV6-6 to TRBJ1-1, with a tentative D call TRBD1 (6 bases). Germline V gene data show CDR1 as MNHNY and CDR2 as SVGAGI (reference sequence). The CDR3 extends over 12 amino acids. Trimming left V 6 bases short and J 6 bases short, with 11 bases between. The CDR3 nucleotides read TGTGCCAGCAGAACAGGGACCCCTGAAGCTTTCTTT. This codes for CASRTGTPEAFF.

The chain has TRBV4-3 and TRBJ2-1, with TRBD2 identical over 11 bases. With 0 bases clipped from V and 6 bases from J, the junction kept 4 bases outside the gene matches. The CDR3 is made up of 16 amino acids. The germline V gene has CDR1 LGHNA and CDR2 YSLEER. The CDR3 loop reads CASSQDLGTSGNEQFF. The CDR3 nucleotides are TGCGCCAGCAGCCAAGATCTAGGGACTAGCGGCAATGAGCAGTTCTTC.

The V gene is TRBV18, the J gene TRBJ2-7, with TRBD1 matching over 9 bases. Germline values: CDR1 KGHSH, CDR2 LQKENI. The CDR3 runs 15 residues. V lost 4 bases, J lost 4 bases, and 8 bases stayed unmatched. The CDR3 reads CASSRAGTGLYEQYF. CDR3 nucleotides: TGTGCCAGCTCACGGGCCGGGACAGGGCTTTACGAGCAGTACTTC.

This sequence joins TRBV4-3 and TRBJ2-6; D is uncertain. V lost 3 bases and J 0 bases, leaving 9 bases between the germline ends. Per germline, CDR1 LGHNA and CDR2 YSLEER. The CDR3 is 16 residues long. The CDR3 DNA reads as TGCGCCAGCAGCCAGACCCCGGACTCTGGGGCCAACGTCCTGACTTTC. Amino acid sequence: CASSQTPDSGANVLTF.

CDR3 loop: CASSQDTDGSYGYTF. The DNA for the CDR3 is TGCGCCAGCAGCCAAGATACCGACGGGAGCTATGGCTACACCTTC. The rearrangement links TRBV4-1 to TRBJ1-2; D is unclear. This CDR3 comprises 15 residues. Germline V gives CDR1 MGHRA, CDR2 YSYEKL. V was shortened by 0 bases and J by 4 bases, with 12 bases between the two germline ends.

This chain connects TRBV10-3 to TRBJ2-1; the D call may be TRBD1 or TRBD2 (5 bases each). The CDR3 has 14 amino acids. V gave up 7 bases and J gave up 7 bases, with 17 bases separating them. In germline, CDR1 is ENHRY, CDR2 SYGVKD. CDR3 in amino acids: CAINPGPRGNEQFF. In DNA, the CDR3 is TGTGCCATCAACCCGGGGCCCCGAGGTAATGAGCAGTTCTTC.

The chain recombines TRBV15 with TRBJ1-6, with D hard to call. Per germline, CDR1 LNHNV and CDR2 YYDKDF (reference sequence). The CDR3 extends over 15 amino acids. Trimming took 1 base from V and 9 from J, leaving 13 bases between them. The CDR3 protein is CATSRGSRRSSPLHF. CDR3 nucleotide sequence: TGTGCCACCAGCAGAGGTTCCCGGAGAAGTTCACCCCTCCACTTT.

The chain joins TRBV5-4 to TRBJ2-1, with TRBD2 matching over 7 bases. Germline values: CDR1 SGHNT, CDR2 YYREEE (reference sequence). This CDR3 has 17 amino acids. Trimming took 0 bases from V and 4 from J; bases not matched to a gene: 10. CDR3 amino acids: CASSLEPAGKVYNEQFF. As DNA, the CDR3 is TGTGCCAGCAGCTTGGAGCCAGCGGGGAAAGTATACAATGAGCAGTTCTTC.

The J gene is TRBJ2-3, the V gene TRBV15; 7 positions agree with TRBD2. This CDR3 has 14 amino acids. The V gene end was trimmed by 5 bases and the J gene end by 5 bases; junction bases not matched to a gene: 7. Per germline, CDR1 LNHNV and CDR2 YYDKDF (reference sequence). CDR3 region: CATSSSGPGDTQYF. DNA for the CDR3: TGTGCCACCAGCTCTAGCGGTCCCGGAGATACGCAGTATTTT.